The clone carrying this TCR beta chain appeared once. Antigen: not known. The data originate from a study of cytomegalovirus exposure and HLA in healthy donors. Looking at the study overall: Inside one of the first data releases sat around 80 million unique TCRs taken from HLA-typed donors. Study outcomes and limitations: A later analysis by the authors found several of the most significant clusters apparently linked to common viral pathogens. Later analysis suggested most CMV-associated TCR beta chains were HLA-restricted. While the bulk of TCR sequences proved rare, some public TCRs turned up in many donors.

Germline V gene sequence: CDR1 SGHRS, CDR2 YFSETQ. The CDR3 contains 16 residues. Losses at the gene ends were 0 bases for V and 5 bases for J; bases not matched to a gene: 7. PCR primers comprised 60 Vbeta and 13 Jbeta primers. The assay was immunoSEQ multiplex PCR, and TCRdb's table has in-frame clones only and misses some. The repertoire holds some 110,000 clones, with roughly 76% as singletons. The V gene is TRBV5-1, the J gene TRBJ2-2, with 7 bases aligning to TRBD2. The source of this sequence is a woman between 45 and 60 years old in good health and CMV-seropositive. Sequencing was done on a sample of PBMCs. CDR3 DNA: TGCGCCAGCAGCTTGGCCCTAGCCGGGGGGACCGGGGAGCTGTTTTTT. As protein: CASSLALAGGTGELFF.